This section outlines one T cell receptor (beta chain) sequence together with its context. Its antigen is undetermined. The sample belongs to a study of CD8 T cells in ankylosing spondylitis. Broader study findings: According to the report, clones linked to the disease were significantly enriched in matched synovial fluid samples taken from ankylosing spondylitis patients. Ankylosing spondylitis blood seemed to carry a telltale TCR beta motif made of several highly homologous variants. Existing reports had already noted some motif variants in reactive arthritis synovial fluid and blood.

In making TCR beta libraries, quantitative 5'-RACE with molecular barcodes was used. TCRdb called the 5' RACE reads again in MiXCR, with one record for every CDR3 protein. The table has about 150,000 distinct CDR3 sequences, 40% to 50% seen once. This TCR was sampled from a male donor with ankylosing spondylitis. Sequencing input: synovial fluid, either unsorted or a sorted T cell fraction (not recorded which).

This CDR3 reads CSVDPSLNEQFF. CDR3 coding DNA: TGCAGCGTTGACCCTTCTCTCAATGAGCAGTTCTTC. The chain couples TRBV29-1 to TRBJ2-1, with D unresolved. V was cut by 3 bases and J by 6 bases, with 9 bases left in between. Germline CDR1 reads SQVTM; CDR2 reads ANQGSEA. The CDR3 is made up of 12 amino acids.